The source of this T cell receptor beta chain is a study of cytomegalovirus exposure and HLA in healthy donors. Study details: There were 90 million to 140 million unique TCR beta sequences, drawn from about 200 million T cells, in an earlier analysis.

PCR involved 60 Vbeta and 13 Jbeta primers. Sequenced by immunoSEQ multiplex PCR; TCRdb stores in-frame clones only, minus some. Of more than 100,000 clones in the sample, about 80% were seen once. Of note for this clone: Its antigen is currently unknown.

Findings and caveats of the study: For cytomegalovirus status, the classifier reportedly gave diagnoses with high specificity and sensitivity. Researchers had no immune exposure information except CMV serostatus available.

The sample was PBMCs. This receptor was obtained from a middle-aged man in good health and CMV-seronegative.

The chain's CDR3 is CASSGGMNQGGQPQHF. Written as DNA, the CDR3 is TGTGCCAGTAGTGGCGGCATGAACCAGGGAGGTCAGCCCCAGCATTTT. The rearrangement uses TRBV19 and TRBJ1-5; possibly TRBD1 for D (5 bases). The V gene lost 5 bases and the J gene lost 6 bases, with 20 bases spanning the gap. CDR3 length: 16 residues. CDR1 and CDR2 (germline): LNHDA, SQIVND (reference sequence).